These T cell receptor beta chains were read from a single sample in a study of blood T cell repertoires in COVID-19. The table came from immunoSEQ multiplex PCR; TCRdb's copy has only in-frame clones and leaves some out. The table has about 120,000 clones, roughly 79% seen once. Material: peripheral blood. The source is an older man with active or convalescent COVID-19. The CDR3 runs from the conserved cysteine through the conserved F or W. D genes are given only for firm matches. Expanded clones are given a class, and other clones once, few, many or no size at all.

v_gene	d_gene	abundance	j_gene	CDR3nt	CDR3aa
TRBV7-2	TRBD1	.	TRBJ1-1	TGTGCCAGCATAACAGGGGGAACGATGAACACTGAAGCTTTCTTT	CASITGGTMNTEAFF
TRBV12-3/TRBV12-4	.	.	TRBJ2-1	TGTGCCAGCAGCACATACAATGAGCAGTTCTTC	CASSTYNEQFF
TRBV7-2	TRBD1	.	TRBJ1-6	TGTGCCAGCAGCAAACCGGGACAGGGGAATTCACCCCTCCACTTT	CASSKPGQGNSPLHF
TRBV19	.	.	TRBJ1-2	TGTGCCAGTAGTATCCGGACAGAACCTAACTATGGCTACACCTTC	CASSIRTEPNYGYTF
TRBV19	TRBD1	.	TRBJ1-2	TGTGCCAGTAGTCCGGGACAGGGGGCGGCTGGCTACACCTTC	CASSPGQGAAGYTF
TRBV7-3	.	.	TRBJ2-5	TGTGCCAGCGGTTTACGTCTAGGAGAGACCCAGTACTTC	CASGLRLGETQYF
TRBV2	.	.	TRBJ1-2	TGTGCCAGCACCCAGGTTAACTATGGCTACACCTTC	CASTQVNYGYTF
TRBV5-4	.	many	TRBJ1-2	TGTGCCAGCAGCCGAGGCGGGGAAAACTATGGCTACACCTTC	CASSRGGENYGYTF
TRBV2	.	.	TRBJ2-7	TGTGCCAGCAGGAGGACTGTGGAGTACTTC	CASRRTVEYF
TRBV6-2/TRBV6-3	.	.	TRBJ2-1	TGTGCCAGCAGTAGGGTTGGGGCTTTTGAGCAGTTCTTC	CASSRVGAFEQFF
TRBV16	.	few	TRBJ1-2	TGTGCCAGCAGCCAATCGCAGTATGGCTACACCTTC	CASSQSQYGYTF
TRBV5-8	.	.	TRBJ1-1	TGTGCCAGCAGCTACTCATTAATGAACACTGAAGCTTTCTTT	CASSYSLMNTEAFF
TRBV6-5	TRBD1	.	TRBJ1-2	TGTGCCAGCAGTTTACAGGGGATTGGCTACACCTTC	CASSLQGIGYTF
TRBV18	.	.	TRBJ1-5	TGTGCCAGCTCACCCCAGGGGATACGCAATCAGCCCCAGCATTTT	CASSPQGIRNQPQHF
TRBV30	TRBD1	.	TRBJ1-6	TGTGCCTGGGAACAGGGGGCCAATTCACCCCTCCACTTT	CAWEQGANSPLHF
TRBV19	.	few	TRBJ2-2	TGTGCCAGTAGTACACTCCAGGGAAACTGGGCCGGGGAGCTGTTTTTT	CASSTLQGNWAGELFF
TRBV28	.	.	TRBJ1-5	TGTGCCAGCAGTCTGAGTAGCAATCAGCCCCAGCATTTT	CASSLSSNQPQHF
TRBV7-8	.	.	TRBJ1-2	TGTGCCAGCAGCTTATCTGGAGGGGTTTCCTATGGCTACACCTTC	CASSLSGGVSYGYTF
TRBV29-1	.	.	TRBJ1-1	TGCAGCGTCTTGGGCACCGAAGCTTTCTTT	CSVLGTEAFF
TRBV5-1	TRBD2	once	TRBJ2-7	TGCGCCAGCAGCTTGGAGGGAGGGCCACAAGTCGAGCAGTACTTC	CASSLEGGPQVEQYF
TRBV19	.	.	TRBJ2-1	TGTGCCAGTAGTATATCTGGGGTTAGGACACACAATGAGCAGTTCTTC	CASSISGVRTHNEQFF
TRBV5-1	TRBD1	once	TRBJ2-3	TGCGCCAGCACCTCGCAGGGGGCGGTTGGCACAGATACGCAGTATTTT	CASTSQGAVGTDTQYF
TRBV9	TRBD1	.	TRBJ1-6	TGTGCCAGCAGCCCCTCAGGGACAGCAAATTCACCCCTCCACTTT	CASSPSGTANSPLHF
TRBV7-9	.	few	TRBJ2-3	TGTGCCAGCAGCCCCAGAGGCCCAGATACGCAGTATTTT	CASSPRGPDTQYF
TRBV11-3	.	once	TRBJ2-6	TGTGCCAGCAGCCTAGATACTTCCGGGGCCAACGTCCTGACTTTC	CASSLDTSGANVLTF
TRBV15	TRBD1	.	TRBJ2-5	TGTGCCACCAGCAGAGAAGGGACAGGGCAAGAGACCCAGTACTTC	CATSREGTGQETQYF
TRBV6-5	TRBD1	.	TRBJ1-1	TGTGCCAGCAGGCCCGACAGGGACGTCAACGAGGCTTTCTTT	CASRPDRDVNEAFF
TRBV5-4	.	.	TRBJ1-2	TGTGCCAGCAGCCGAGGTCGCGGTTCTAACTATGGCTACACCTTC	CASSRGRGSNYGYTF
TRBV30	.	.	TRBJ2-1	TGTGCCTGGAGTGTAAGTCGGTTCCGAGAGCAGTTCTTC	CAWSVSRFREQFF
TRBV9	TRBD2	.	TRBJ2-2	TGTGCCAGCAGCGTCGGTCCTGGGCGGGGGAGCACCGGGGAGCTGTTTTTT	CASSVGPGRGSTGELFF
TRBV5-4	.	.	TRBJ1-2	TGTGCCAGCAGCTTGGGTGTGGAGATTTTCTATGGCTACACCTTC	CASSLGVEIFYGYTF
TRBV28	.	.	TRBJ1-1	TGTGCCAGCAGTTTATTTGGAGGTGGGACTGAAGCTTTCTTT	CASSLFGGGTEAFF
TRBV6-1	.	.	TRBJ1-6	TGTGCCAGCAGTGAAAACAGACCCCATCCCTCACCCCTCCACTTT	CASSENRPHPSPLHF
TRBV11-2	.	.	TRBJ1-1	TGTGCCAGCAGCTTAAAGCCAAACACTGAAGCTTTCTTT	CASSLKPNTEAFF
TRBV11-2	TRBD1	.	TRBJ2-7	TGTGCCAGCAGCATAGGGACAGGGCTCTTCTACGAGCAGTACTTC	CASSIGTGLFYEQYF
TRBV3-1/TRBV3-2	.	.	TRBJ2-4	TGTGCCAGCAGCCAAAAAAGGGCATTGGGAGCTCCAAACAACATTCAGTACTTC	CASSQKRALGAPNNIQYF
TRBV3-1/TRBV3-2	.	once	TRBJ1-2	TGTGCCAGCAGCCACCGGTGGAGGGGCCCAAACTATGGCTACACCTTC	CASSHRWRGPNYGYTF
TRBV4-3	TRBD1	.	TRBJ1-3	TGCGCCAGCAGCCAAGATCGCGGACAGGCCGCAGGGAACACCATATATTTT	CASSQDRGQAAGNTIYF
TRBV6-2/TRBV6-3	.	.	TRBJ1-1	TGTGCCAGCAGTTACTCGATAGCTGGAGGTGAAGCTTTCTTT	CASSYSIAGGEAFF
TRBV5-1	TRBD1	.	TRBJ1-6	TGCGCCAGCACGAAGGACAGGGTAAACTCACCCCTCCACTTT	CASTKDRVNSPLHF
TRBV3-1/TRBV3-2	.	.	TRBJ1-2	TGTGCCAGCAGCCAAGGGACAATCTATGGCTACACCTTC	CASSQGTIYGYTF